The source of this T cell receptor (beta chain) is a study of cytotoxic CD8 clonotypes in ibrutinib-treated CLL. Study-level results: Public clonotypes, an uncommon group, contracted or remained stable on treatment.

Germline CDR1 reads KGHSH; CDR2 reads LQKENI. The length of the CDR3 is 16 residues. V was trimmed by 3 bases and J by 0 bases, leaving 12 bases between them. A note on this clone: What it binds is unknown.

The planned depth of sequencing spanned 1 in 200,000 to 1 in 1 million T cells. TCRdb's copy holds only in-frame clones and misses some; the assay was immunoSEQ multiplex PCR. The sample lists 65,000 to 90,000 clones; over 65% were seen once. The material sequenced was PBMCs, taken after 24 months of ibrutinib treatment. The rearrangement joins TRBV18 to TRBJ2-1; weak D call: TRBD2 (6 bases). The origin of this receptor is a human donor with chronic lymphocytic leukemia. For the CDR3, the DNA is TGTGCCAGCTCACCGGGCGGGGTCGGCTCCTACAATGAGCAGTTCTTC. It translates to CASSPGGVGSYNEQFF.